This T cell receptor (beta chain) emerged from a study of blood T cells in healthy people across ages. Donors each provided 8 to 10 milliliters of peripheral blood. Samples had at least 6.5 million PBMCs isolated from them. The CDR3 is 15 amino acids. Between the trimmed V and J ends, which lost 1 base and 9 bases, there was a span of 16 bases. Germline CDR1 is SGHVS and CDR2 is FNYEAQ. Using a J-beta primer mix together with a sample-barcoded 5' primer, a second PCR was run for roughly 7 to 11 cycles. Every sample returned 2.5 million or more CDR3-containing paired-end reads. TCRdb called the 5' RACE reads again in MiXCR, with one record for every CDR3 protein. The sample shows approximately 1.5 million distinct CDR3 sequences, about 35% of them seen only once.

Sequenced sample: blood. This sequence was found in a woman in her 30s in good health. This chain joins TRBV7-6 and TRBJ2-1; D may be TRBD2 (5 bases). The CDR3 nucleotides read TGTGCCAGCAGCTTAGAAAGCGGAACACCCCCTGAGCAGTTCTTC. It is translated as CASSLESGTPPEQFF.